Following are 28 T cell receptor beta chains from one sample sequenced in a study of control samples from healthy donors and cancer patients. This table comes from immunoSEQ multiplex PCR, and its TCRdb copy is limited to in-frame clones, with some not included. The sample has about 150,000 clones; around 94% are singletons. Source material: blood. These receptors were taken from a woman between 18 and 29 years old in good health.

The table lists this clone with a few counts. The chain combines TRBV11-3 with TRBJ2-7, with D possibly matching TRBD1 (6 bases). Germline CDR1 and CDR2: SGHNT and YENEEA. V lost 4 bases and J 1 base, leaving 8 bases between the germline ends. The CDR3 is 13 amino acids. For the CDR3, the DNA is TGTGCCAGCAGCTGGGACACATCCTACGAGCAGTACTTC. Its translation: CASSWDTSYEQYF.

V is TRBV20-1 and J is TRBJ1-5; D is unclear. The V end was cut by 3 bases, the J end by 3 bases, with 9 bases between. Germline loops: CDR1 DFQATT, CDR2 SNEGSKA (reference sequence). CDR3 size: 13 residues. The CDR3 DNA is TGCAGTGCTAGTTGGAACGACAATCAGCCCCAGCATTTT. Amino acid sequence: CSASWNDNQPQHF.

The rearrangement links TRBV2 to TRBJ1-4; D is uncertain. The CDR3 runs to 15 residues. V lost 3 bases and J lost 4, with 12 bases in between. Germline CDR1 SNHLY, CDR2 FYNNEI. CDR3 DNA sequence: TGTGCCAGCAGTGAGGCAATTTCGGGTAATGAAAAACTGTTTTTT. Encoded protein: CASSEAISGNEKLFF.

V usage is TRBV7-3 and J usage is TRBJ2-2; 8 positions agree with TRBD2. Germline lookup yields CDR1 SGHTA and CDR2 FQGTGA. The CDR3 runs 19 residues. J lost 2 bases, V lost 0 bases, and 11 bases had no gene match. The CDR3 DNA follows: TGTGCCAGCAGCTTAACGTGGGGTGGTAGCGGGGCAAACACCGGGGAGCTGTTTTTT. Its translation is CASSLTWGGSGANTGELFF.

The chain links TRBV7-9 to TRBJ1-2, with 10 bases matching TRBD1. The CDR3 runs 16 residues. The J segment lost 8 bases and the V segment lost 5 bases, leaving 14 bases of the junction unmatched. Germline CDR1 reads SEHNR; CDR2 reads FQNEAQ (reference sequence). This CDR3 is CASSPWDRGPLSGYTF. In DNA form, the CDR3 reads TGTGCCAGCAGCCCCTGGGACAGGGGTCCCCTGAGCGGCTACACCTTC. The variable domain in full, completed from reference TRBV7-9 and TRBJ1-2, reads DTGVSQNPRHKITKRGQNVTFRCDPISEHNRLYWYRQTLGQGPEFLTYFQNEAQLEKSRLLSDRFSAERPKGSFSTLEIQRTEQGDSAMYLCASSPWDRGPLSGYTFGSGTRLTVV.

CDR3 residues: CASSLSGVSYNEQFF. The CDR3 DNA reads TGTGCCAGCAGCTTATCGGGGGTTTCCTACAATGAGCAGTTCTTC. This chain connects TRBV13 to TRBJ2-1; TRBD2 is a possible D gene (6 bases). The CDR3 loop spans 15 amino acids. Germline CDR1 is PRHDT and CDR2 is FYEKMQ (reference sequence). V lost 2 bases, J lost 1 base, and 9 bases lay in between.

The chain couples TRBV6-6 to TRBJ1-1; D gene ambiguous. The V end lost 7 bases, the J end lost 3 bases, and 18 bases lay between the germline ends. The CDR3 extends over 15 amino acids. The germline V gene encodes CDR1 MNHNY and CDR2 SVGAGI (reference sequence). CDR3 nucleotides: TGTGCCAGCACCCCCGGGAGGGAAAGAGACACTGAAGCTTTCTTT. It translates to CASTPGRERDTEAFF.

The table lists this clone with a count of one. J is TRBJ1-5 and V is TRBV5-6; D gene unclear. The CDR3 is 17 amino acids. The germline gives CDR1 SGHDT, CDR2 YYEEEE. V dropped 1 base and J dropped 7 bases, with 21 bases sitting between them. CDR3 sequence reads: CASSLFALVSGKQPQHF. The CDR3 nucleotides are TGTGCCAGCAGCTTGTTTGCGCTCGTTTCAGGAAAGCAGCCCCAGCATTTT. Supplemented by reference TRBV5-6 and TRBJ1-5, the full variable domain reads DAGVTQSPTHLIKTRGQQVTLRCSPKSGHDTVSWYQQALGQGPQFIFQYYEEEERQRGNFPDRFSGHQFPNYSSELNVNALLLGDSALYLCASSLFALVSGKQPQHFGDGTRLSIL.

The chain uses TRBV2 and TRBJ2-7; 8 bases align to TRBD1. This CDR3 is built from 13 residues. CDR1 and CDR2 (germline): SNHLY, FYNNEI. V was pared by 8 bases and J by 5 bases, with 8 bases of the junction left unmatched. For the CDR3, the DNA is TGTGCCAGCGCCCAGGACAGGGAGGACGAGCAGTACTTC. Its translation: CASAQDREDEQYF.

CDR3 DNA: TGTGCCAGCACCGGGACGCTCTGGGGCACAGATACGCAGTATTTT. It translates to CASTGTLWGTDTQYF. The chain links TRBV28 to TRBJ2-3; perhaps D is TRBD1 or TRBD2 (5 bases each). V lost 7 bases and J lost 1, with 15 bases in between. This CDR3 has 15 residues. Per germline, CDR1 MDHEN and CDR2 SYDVKM.

The chain combines TRBV18 with TRBJ1-1; D not certain. From germline, CDR1 is KGHSH and CDR2 LQKENI. Trimming took 2 bases from V and 1 from J, leaving 5 bases between them. The CDR3 is 13 residues long. CDR3: CASSPNRNTEAFF. The DNA for the CDR3 is TGTGCCAGCTCACCAAATCGGAACACTGAAGCTTTCTTT.

The genes are TRBV7-9 and TRBJ1-2, with TRBD1 as a possible D gene (6 bases). This CDR3 contains 13 residues. V shed 5 bases and J shed 4 bases, with 11 bases lying between them. Germline V gives CDR1 SEHNR, CDR2 FQNEAQ (reference sequence). The CDR3 sequence: CASSPGQPYGYTF. CDR3 DNA: TGTGCCAGCAGCCCCGGACAGCCCTATGGCTACACCTTC.

The chain is built from TRBV11-2 and TRBJ1-1; D not resolved. Trimming removed 3 bases from V and 4 bases from J, with 9 bases in between. Per germline, CDR1 SGHAT and CDR2 FQNNGV. The CDR3 sequence is 13 residues long. CDR3 sequence (DNA): TGTGCCAGCAGCTTCTTAGTCCGCACTGAAGCTTTCTTT. Protein: CASSFLVRTEAFF.

The chain links TRBV19 to TRBJ2-6, with D hard to call. The CDR3 is 15 amino acids. Trimming removed 8 bases at V and 1 base at J, with 12 bases between. Germline V gene sequence: CDR1 LNHDA, CDR2 SQIVND (reference sequence). In nucleotides, the CDR3 is TGTGCCAGTGCACTCGGGTATTCTGGGGCCAACGTCCTGACTTTC. Translated: CASALGYSGANVLTF.

The chain carries TRBV23-1 and TRBJ2-7; D is ambiguous. TRBV23-1 has ORF status, its function being uncertain. Between the trimmed V and J ends, which lost 3 bases and 2 bases, there was a span of 8 bases. CDR3 length equals 13 residues. For the CDR3, the DNA is TGCGCCAGCAGTCATGGGCAGCCCTACGAGCAGTACTTC. The encoded protein is CASSHGQPYEQYF.

This chain connects TRBV15 to TRBJ2-3; TRBD2 aligns across 9 bases. Germline trimming cut 2 bases from V and 4 bases from J; bases unmatched to any gene: 10. This CDR3 has 17 amino acids. Germline CDR1 is LNHNV and CDR2 is YYDKDF (reference sequence). The CDR3 DNA is TGTGCCACCAGCAGACGGGGACTAGCCCTGAGGGCAGATACGCAGTATTTT. It translates to CATSRRGLALRADTQYF.

This clone has only one observation. This rearrangement joins TRBV11-3 to TRBJ2-7; a possible D gene is TRBD1 (6 bases). Trimming took 5 bases from V and 3 from J, leaving 20 bases between them. Germline V CDR1 and CDR2: SGHNT, YENEEA. CDR3 length equals 16 residues. CDR3 sequence: CASSPSTDRYNYEQYF. In DNA, the CDR3 is TGTGCCAGCAGCCCCAGCACCGACAGGTATAACTACGAGCAGTACTTC. The variable domain in full, completed from reference TRBV11-3 and TRBJ2-7, reads EAGVVQSPRYKIIEKKQPVAFWCNPISGHNTLYWYLQNLGQGPELLIRYENEEAVDDSQLPKDRFSAERLKGVDSTLKIQPAELGDSAVYLCASSPSTDRYNYEQYFGPGTRLTVT.

The CDR3 DNA follows: TGTGCCAGTAGTTCTAGCGGGAGGATCAGCAATGAGCAGTTCTTC. It encodes CASSSSGRISNEQFF. The chain employs TRBV19 and TRBJ2-1, with TRBD2 matching 11 bases. CDR3 size: 15 residues. Trimming removed 5 bases from V and 6 bases from J; junction bases left unmatched: 6. Germline V lookup: CDR1 LNHDA, CDR2 SQIVND (reference sequence). The full variable domain, in which reference TRBV19 and TRBJ2-1 provide the parts outside the CDR3, is DGGITQSPKYLFRKEGQNVTLSCEQNLNHDAMYWYRQDPGQGLRLIYYSQIVNDFQKGDIAEGYSVSREKKESFPLTVTSAQKNPTAFYLCASSSSGRISNEQFFGPGTRLTVL.

The rearrangement joins TRBV4-2 to TRBJ1-2; 7 positions agree with TRBD1. Germline V gives CDR1 LGHNA, CDR2 YNFKEQ. The CDR3 runs 16 residues. Germline trimming cut 1 base from V and 0 bases from J; bases unmatched to any gene: 5. The CDR3 sequence is CASSQAGTDTNYGYTF. The CDR3 DNA is TGTGCCAGCAGCCAAGCCGGGACAGATACTAACTATGGCTACACCTTC.

The chain is built from TRBV12-3 or TRBV12-4 and TRBJ2-1; TRBD1 aligns across 7 bases. The CDR3 length is 13 residues. With V trimmed by 8 bases and J by 5 bases, 6 bases remained unmatched. The chain's CDR3 is CASRRQGNNEQFF. The CDR3 DNA reads TGTGCCAGCCGCAGACAGGGAAACAATGAGCAGTTCTTC.

This chain joins TRBV28 and TRBJ2-7, with 7 bases lining up with TRBD2. Germline assignment: CDR1 MDHEN and CDR2 SYDVKM. This CDR3 contains 12 residues. After removal of 8 bases from V and 4 bases from J, the junction contained 5 bases not matched to a gene. CDR3 region: CASGGRVYEQYF. Written as DNA, the CDR3 is TGTGCCAGCGGCGGGAGAGTTTACGAGCAGTACTTC. The complete variable domain, with remaining parts taken from reference TRBV28 and TRBJ2-7, reads DVKVTQSSRYLVKRTGEKVFLECVQDMDHENMFWYRQDPGLGLRLIYFSYDVKMKEKGDIPEGYSVSREKKERFSLILESASTNQTSMYLCASGGRVYEQYFGPGTRLTVT.

This rearrangement joins TRBV3-1 (or the pseudogene TRBV3-2) to TRBJ2-7; perhaps TRBD1 as D (5 bases). The CDR3 has 15 residues. Germline-derived CDR1 and CDR2 are LGHDT and YNNKEL (reference sequence). V dropped 4 bases and J dropped 2 bases, with 15 bases sitting between them. The CDR3, as DNA: TGTGCCAGCAGCCCTTACAGGACACCGACCTACGAGCAGTACTTC. It translates to CASSPYRTPTYEQYF.

This chain connects TRBV28 to TRBJ1-2; TRBD1 matches 10 bases. The CDR3 extends over 13 amino acids. In germline, CDR1 is MDHEN, CDR2 SYDVKM. V lost 8 bases, J lost 12 bases, and 12 bases stayed unmatched. The CDR3 spells CASGTRQGASNTF. As DNA, the CDR3 is TGTGCCAGCGGGACGCGACAGGGGGCGTCTAACACCTTC.

This chain connects TRBV28 to TRBJ2-3; D is unresolved. This CDR3 has 15 amino acids. Germline V gives CDR1 MDHEN, CDR2 SYDVKM. Between the trimmed V and J ends, which lost 3 bases and 2 bases, there was a span of 12 bases. CDR3 sequence: CASSFPLEATDTQYF. CDR3 in DNA: TGTGCCAGCAGTTTTCCCCTTGAGGCCACAGATACGCAGTATTTT.

J is TRBJ2-2 and V is TRBV7-2; 8 bases align to TRBD2. V was clipped by 2 bases and J by 8 bases; unmatched bases: 7. CDR1 SGHTA and CDR2 FQGNSA come from the germline V gene. CDR3 length: 15 residues. In DNA, the CDR3 is TGTGCCAGCAGCTTAAAAGCGGGGGTGTTGGGGGAGCTGTTTTTT. Translation gives CASSLKAGVLGELFF.

On this clone: The junction differs from germline at one of its ends, possibly a read error. This chain links TRBV7-7 with TRBJ1-1; D not resolved. Germline CDR1 and CDR2: SSHAT and FNYEAQ (reference sequence). The length of the CDR3 is 13 residues. The CDR3 DNA sequence: TGTGCTAGCAGCTTAGAACGGAACACTGAAGCTTTCTTT. Its protein is CASSLERNTEAFF. The full variable domain, with the rest looked up from reference TRBV7-7 and TRBJ1-1, is GAGVSQSPRYKVTKRGQDVTLRCDPISSHATLYWYQQALGQGPEFLTYFNYEAQPDKSGLPSDRFSAERPEGSISTLTIQRTEQRDSAMYRCASSLERNTEAFFGQGTRLTVV.

The chain joins TRBV4-1 to TRBJ2-3, with 9 bases lining up with TRBD2. V trimming: 6 bases; J trimming: 4 bases; junction bases outside the gene matches: 20. The CDR3 is 19 amino acids. Germline V gene data show CDR1 as MGHRA and CDR2 as YSYEKL. As DNA, the CDR3 is TGCGCCAGCAGACCGTCCCTTTATCGCGGGAGGGCTTATTCAGATACGCAGTATTTT. This encodes CASRPSLYRGRAYSDTQYF.

The chain combines TRBV28 with TRBJ2-2, with a possible D match to TRBD1 (6 bases). CDR3 size: 14 residues. The V gene's germline CDR1 is MDHEN and CDR2 SYDVKM. Trimming removed 4 bases at V and 4 bases at J, with 10 bases between. This CDR3 is CASSSGTTTGELFF. CDR3 nucleotide sequence: TGTGCCAGCAGTTCCGGGACAACCACCGGGGAGCTGTTTTTT.